This TCR beta chain originates from a study of chemoradiotherapy in HPV16-positive cancers. Study-wide results and limits: HPV-specific T cells were functionally defined from only two HPV16-positive patients.

Comments on this clone: Its specificity is unknown.

Germline V lookup: CDR1 SNHLY, CDR2 FYNNEI. V gave up 3 bases and J gave up 6 bases, with 15 bases separating them. CDR3 length equals 14 residues. This table comes from immunoSEQ multiplex PCR, and its TCRdb copy is limited to in-frame clones, with some not included. The sample yields fewer than 4,500 clones, around 90% seen once. The receptor's source is a human donor with HPV-associated anogenital cancer. This specimen was collected from a patient who underwent chemoradiotherapy. This chain joins TRBV2 and TRBJ2-7, with no clear D. The CDR3: CASSESAGLGEQYF. The CDR3 bases are TGTGCCAGCAGTGAGTCAGCTGGGTTAGGCGAGCAGTACTTC.